The 15 T cell receptor beta chains listed next were all sequenced from one sample in a study of breast tumors, draining lymph nodes, adjacent tissues. Axillary draining lymph nodes of breast cancer patients supplied the node samples. One entry per CDR3 protein results from TCRdb running MiXCR on the multiplex PCR reads. The sample comprises under 300,000 distinct CDR3 sequences, around 34% of which are singletons, and about 3.9% rests with the top ten. Sequencing input: axillary lymph node tissue. The origin of the receptors is a female donor with breast cancer. Some clones in this sample may be carry-over from other donors' samples.

Turning to this clonotype: The conserved phenylalanine or tryptophan normally closing the CDR3 is absent here, so this likely arose from a read error. The rearrangement links TRBV7-2 to TRBJ2-5; D may be TRBD2 (5 bases). Germline CDR1 reads SGHTA; CDR2 reads FQGNSA. This CDR3 region has 14 residues. V was trimmed by 3 bases and J by 1 base, leaving 9 bases between them. This CDR3 reads CASSFDGGQETQYL. The CDR3 bases are TGTGCCAGCAGCTTTGACGGAGGCCAAGAGACCCAGTACCTC.

This clonotype came up many times. The DNA of the CDR3 is TGTGCCAGCAGTCCAATTGGGGCCAACGTCCTGACTTTC. This translates into CASSPIGANVLTF. The J gene is TRBJ2-6, the V gene TRBV12-3 or TRBV12-4, with D uncertain. The CDR3 totals 13 residues. V was clipped by 5 bases and J by 3 bases, with 5 bases between them.

This clonotype has more than one count but fewer than ten. This chain connects TRBV6-1 to TRBJ2-1; no clear D. CDR3 length: 14 residues. V lost 3 bases, J lost 3 bases, and 9 bases lay in between. Per the germline V gene, CDR1 is MNHNS and CDR2 is SASEGT. The CDR3 is CASSEGYLYNEQFF. The CDR3 bases are TGTGCCAGCAGTGAGGGCTACCTCTACAATGAGCAGTTCTTC.

In this sample, this clonotype turned up many times. This chain uses TRBV19 with TRBJ1-4, with 9 nucleotides matching TRBD1. V lost 5 bases to trimming and J lost 8 bases; unmatched junction nucleotides: 6. From germline, CDR1 is LNHDA and CDR2 SQIVND (reference sequence). This CDR3 has 14 residues. The CDR3 here is CASSERTGDEKLFF. CDR3 in DNA: TGTGCCAGTAGTGAGCGGACAGGGGACGAAAAACTGTTTTTT.

The chain recombines TRBV10-3 with TRBJ2-7; 11 positions match TRBD1. V shed 11 bases, J shed 3 bases, and the junction held 9 bases outside the gene matches. Germline V gene lookup returns CDR1 ENHRY and CDR2 SYGVKD. This CDR3 has 14 residues. The CDR3 DNA reads TGTGCCCCGAATTTGGGACAGGGGGACTACGAGCAGTACTTC. Protein sequence: CAPNLGQGDYEQYF.

As regards this clonotype: A clone one base away is much larger, so this may be a read error. The gene calls are TRBV20-1 and TRBJ2-5, with 8 bases matching TRBD2. Germline loops: CDR1 DFQATT, CDR2 SNEGSKA (reference sequence). The CDR3 is made up of 14 amino acids. CDR3 region: CSARVAGSQATQYF. CDR3 sequence (DNA): TGCAGTGCTAGAGTAGCGGGGAGTCAAGCGACCCAGTACTTC.

This clonotype occurred many times. J is TRBJ2-2 and V is TRBV5-1; TRBD1 might be the D (6 bases). Trimming removed 2 bases from V and 4 bases from J, with 9 bases in between. This CDR3 has 14 amino acids. Germline V lookup: CDR1 SGHRS, CDR2 YFSETQ. In nucleotides, the CDR3 is TGCGCCAGCAGCTTAGTGGACAGCACCGGGGAGCTGTTTTTT. Encoded protein: CASSLVDSTGELFF. The variable domain in full, completed from reference TRBV5-1 and TRBJ2-2, reads KAGVTQTPRYLIKTRGQQVTLSCSPISGHRSVSWYQQTPGQGLQFLFEYFSETQRNKGNFPGRFSGRQFSNSRSEMNVSTLELGDSALYLCASSLVDSTGELFFGEGSRLTVL.

This clonotype was counted ten times or more. The CDR3 sequence: CASSTPAHYGYTF. The CDR3 DNA reads TGTGCCAGCAGCACCCCGGCTCACTATGGCTACACCTTC. V is TRBV9 and J is TRBJ1-2; the D is unclear. This CDR3 comprises 13 residues. Trimming left V 4 bases short and J 3 bases short, with 10 bases between. Germline-derived CDR1 and CDR2 are SGDLS and YYNGEE.

Ten or more counts support this clonotype. The chain uses TRBV24-1 and TRBJ2-7; 7 bases are a match to TRBD1. Germline CDR1 KGHDR, CDR2 SFDVKD. Unmatched junction bases numbered 10, after V lost 3 bases and J lost 0 bases. This CDR3 contains 17 residues. Here the CDR3 DNA reads TGTGCCACCAGTGATCCGACCCAACAGGGGAGCTCCTACGAGCAGTACTTC. This translates into CATSDPTQQGSSYEQYF.

On this clonotype: A much larger clonotype is one base distant, so this may be a read error. This chain connects TRBV6-5 to TRBJ1-2, with 7 positions matching TRBD1. Germline V gene data show CDR1 as MNHEY and CDR2 as SVGAGI. This CDR3 is built from 15 residues. The V gene end was trimmed by 5 bases and the J gene end by 7 bases; junction bases not matched to a gene: 13. The chain's CDR3 is CASSHRSGTALGYTF. CDR3 DNA sequence: TGTGCCAGCAGTCACCGGAGTGGGACAGCGCTTGGCTACACCTTC.

Many counts were recorded for this clonotype. The chain employs TRBV7-9 and TRBJ2-1, with a tentative D call TRBD2 (6 bases). This CDR3 is 17 amino acids long. Germline V CDR1 and CDR2: SEHNR, FQNEAQ (reference sequence). The germline V and J ends were trimmed by 5 bases and 2 bases, with 19 bases remaining between them. This CDR3 reads CASSAHIGGITYNEQFF. DNA of the CDR3: TGTGCCAGCAGCGCCCACATTGGGGGGATTACCTACAATGAGCAGTTCTTC. The full variable domain, in which reference TRBV7-9 and TRBJ2-1 provide the parts outside the CDR3, is DTGVSQNPRHKITKRGQNVTFRCDPISEHNRLYWYRQTLGQGPEFLTYFQNEAQLEKSRLLSDRFSAERPKGSFSTLEIQRTEQGDSAMYLCASSAHIGGITYNEQFFGPGTRLTVL.

A few counts support this clonotype. A much larger clone lies one base from this, so it may be a read error. The chain links TRBV6-1 to TRBJ2-5, with 9 nucleotides matching TRBD2. The J call may not be correct, given that the DNA end is closer to TRBJ2-7. The CDR3 extends over 14 amino acids. The V gene's germline CDR1 is MNHNS and CDR2 SASEGT. CDR3 sequence: CASSGLADSYEQYF. CDR3 bases: TGTGCCAGCAGTGGACTAGCGGACTCCTACGAGCAGTACTTC.

This clonotype occurred many times. The V gene is TRBV20-1, the J gene TRBJ1-5, with D unclear. Germline assignment: CDR1 DFQATT and CDR2 SNEGSKA (reference sequence). V gave up 3 bases and J gave up 0 bases, with 9 bases separating them. This CDR3 is 14 amino acids long. The CDR3 sequence is CSASSGYSNQPQHF. The CDR3 DNA sequence: TGCAGTGCTAGTTCCGGGTATAGCAATCAGCCCCAGCATTTT.

The chain recombines TRBV6-5 with TRBJ1-2; 7 nucleotides align to TRBD1. The CDR3 totals 14 residues. Trimming cost V 7 bases and J 5 bases; bases outside gene matches: 10. CDR1 is MNHEY, CDR2 SVGAGI, per germline. The DNA of the CDR3 is TGTGCCAGCACCTCAGGGGGGGACTTTTATGGCTACACCTTC. This gives the protein CASTSGGDFYGYTF.

In the case of this clonotype: The CDR3 end shows no conserved phenylalanine or tryptophan, and so a read error is likely. The limits of the CDR3 on the DNA are not certain, so only TCRdb's listed CDR3 is given. V usage is TRBV5-1 and J usage is TRBJ1-2. Looked up from germline, CDR1 is SGHRS and CDR2 is YFSETQ. The CDR3 is 9 amino acids in total, end residues counted. CDR3 amino acids: CASSLAGSL.